This T cell receptor (beta chain) was documented in a study of vaccination effects on CD4 cells after COVID-19. Turning to the study itself: Post-vaccine sampling occurred a median 72 days after the second dose. Study-level points and caveats: Missing from the study were early post-infection timepoints, and its convalescent patients were few.

Note on this clone: The antigen remains undetermined.

Under the ViraFEST assay, PBMC were stimulated with viral peptide pools so that antigen-specific CD4+ T cells expanded. Sequencing was performed afterwards. With nine to eleven days of culture completed, CD4+ T cells were isolated. Either the mRNA-1273 or the BNT162b2 vaccine was given to participants as two doses. On days 3 and 7, fresh IL-2 medium replaced half the medium. Profiled with immunoSEQ multiplex PCR; TCRdb holds only in-frame clones, not every one. The table lists some 69,000 clones, 70% to 75% of them singletons, with 1.5% to 1.8% in the top ten. The CDR3 is 12 residues long. Germline lookup yields CDR1 MNHEY and CDR2 SMNVEV (reference sequence). V was cut by 4 bases and J by 2 bases, with 5 bases left in between.

This specimen was CD4+ T cells from PBMCs cultured with HCoV-229E spike peptides, taken after COVID-19 vaccination. The origin of this receptor is a human donor who received a COVID-19 vaccine. This chain connects TRBV27 to TRBJ1-1; D not certain. CDR3 sequence (DNA): TGTGCCAGCAGTTCTACTAACACTGAAGCTTTCTTT. Translation: CASSSTNTEAFF.